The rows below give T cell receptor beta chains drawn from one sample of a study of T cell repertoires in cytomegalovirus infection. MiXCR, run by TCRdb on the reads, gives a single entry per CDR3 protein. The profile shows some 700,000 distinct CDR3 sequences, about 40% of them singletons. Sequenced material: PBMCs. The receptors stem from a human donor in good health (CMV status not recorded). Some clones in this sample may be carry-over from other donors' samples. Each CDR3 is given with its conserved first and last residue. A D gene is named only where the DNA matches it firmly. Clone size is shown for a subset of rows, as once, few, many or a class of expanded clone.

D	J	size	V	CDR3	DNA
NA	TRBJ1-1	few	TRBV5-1	CASSPGRGGNTEAFF	TGCGCCAGCAGCCCCGGACGCGGGGGGAACACTGAAGCTTTCTTT
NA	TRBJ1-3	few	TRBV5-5	CASSLEPFGNTIYF	TGTGCCAGCAGCTTGGAACCGTTTGGAAACACCATATATTTT
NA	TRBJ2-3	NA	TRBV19	CASTQSGFGDTQYF	TGTGCCAGTACCCAGTCGGGGTTTGGAGATACGCAGTATTTT
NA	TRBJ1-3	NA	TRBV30	CAWNRGAGNTIYF	TGTGCCTGGAATAGGGGAGCTGGAAACACCATATATTTT
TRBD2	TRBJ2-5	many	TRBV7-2	CASSPGLEGETQYF	TGTGCCAGCAGCCCGGGACTAGAGGGAGAGACCCAGTACTTC
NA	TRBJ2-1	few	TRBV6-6	CASSYSWQRGNNEQFF	TGTGCCAGCAGTTACTCGTGGCAGAGAGGGAACAATGAGCAGTTCTTC
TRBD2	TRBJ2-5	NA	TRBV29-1	CSARTGGQETQYF	TGCAGCGCTCGGACGGGGGGCCAAGAGACCCAGTACTTC
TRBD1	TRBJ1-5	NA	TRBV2	CASSDGTGGEQPQHF	TGTGCCAGCAGTGACGGGACAGGGGGCGAGCAGCCCCAGCATTTT
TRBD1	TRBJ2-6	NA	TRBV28	CASSPGQGAIGANVLTF	TGTGCCAGCAGCCCGGGACAGGGGGCGATAGGGGCCAACGTCCTGACTTTC
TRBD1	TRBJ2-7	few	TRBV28	CASRGPGQITTYEQYF	TGTGCCAGCAGAGGCCCGGGACAGATTACAACCTACGAGCAGTACTTC
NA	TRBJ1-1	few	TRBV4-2	CACSGSRGSNTEAFF	TGTGCCTGCTCAGGGTCGAGAGGGTCAAACACTGAAGCTTTCTTT
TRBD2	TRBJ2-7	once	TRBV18	CASSPYRDYHSEQYF	TGTGCCAGCTCACCATACCGGGACTATCACTCCGAGCAGTACTTC
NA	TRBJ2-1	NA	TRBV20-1	CSARGRSNEQFF	TGCAGTGCTAGAGGACGGAGCAATGAGCAGTTCTTC
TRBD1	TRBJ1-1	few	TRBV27	CASSSWTGATIEAFF	TGTGCCAGCAGTTCCTGGACAGGAGCCACCATTGAAGCTTTCTTT
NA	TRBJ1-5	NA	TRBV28	CASSLLQGRAQPQHF	TGTGCCAGCAGTTTACTACAGGGTCGGGCTCAGCCCCAGCATTTT
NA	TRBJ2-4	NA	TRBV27	CASSSPAVAKNIQYF	TGTGCCAGCAGTTCTCCCGCCGTAGCCAAAAACATTCAGTACTTC
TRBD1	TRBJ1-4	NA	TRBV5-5	CASSSRTGASTNEKLFF	TGTGCCAGCAGCTCTCGGACAGGGGCATCAACTAATGAAAAACTGTTTTTT
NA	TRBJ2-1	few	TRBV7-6	CASSLAPGGYNEQFF	TGTGCCAGCAGCTTAGCTCCCGGGGGCTACAATGAGCAGTTCTTC
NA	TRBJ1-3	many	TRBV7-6	CASSLSLPGSGNTIYF	TGTGCCAGCAGCTTATCCCTCCCGGGTTCTGGAAACACCATATATTTT
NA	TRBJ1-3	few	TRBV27	CASSPRAFWNTIYF	TGTGCCAGCAGTCCCCGGGCGTTTTGGAACACCATATATTTT
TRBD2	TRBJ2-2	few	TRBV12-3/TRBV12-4	CASSAGAGDTGELFF	TGTGCCAGCAGTGCTGGAGCGGGAGATACCGGGGAGCTGTTTTTT
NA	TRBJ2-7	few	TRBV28	CASGISSGQYF	TGTGCCAGCGGAATTTCATCGGGGCAGTACTTC
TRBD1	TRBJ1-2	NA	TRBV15	CATNNRDSYGYTF	TGTGCCACCAACAACCGGGACAGCTATGGCTACACCTTC
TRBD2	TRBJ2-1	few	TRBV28	CASSNSLAGSQFF	TGTGCCAGCAGTAATTCCTTAGCGGGATCTCAGTTCTTC
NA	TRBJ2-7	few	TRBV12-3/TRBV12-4	CASSQGHSTYEQYF	TGTGCCAGCAGCCAGGGGCACAGTACCTACGAGCAGTACTTC
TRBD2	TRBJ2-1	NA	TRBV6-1	CASSIRLAGLDEQFF	TGTGCCAGCAGTATTCGACTAGCGGGGTTGGATGAGCAGTTCTTC
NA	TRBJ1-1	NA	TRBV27	CASSLVPGREDTEAFF	TGTGCCAGCAGTTTAGTGCCCGGCAGGGAGGACACTGAAGCTTTCTTT
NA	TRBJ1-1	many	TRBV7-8	CASSLGFGGNTEAFF	TGTGCCAGCAGCTTAGGATTCGGCGGTAACACTGAAGCTTTCTTT
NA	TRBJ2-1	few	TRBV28	CASGGRGKQFF	TGTGCCAGCGGGGGGCGGGGAAAGCAGTTCTTC
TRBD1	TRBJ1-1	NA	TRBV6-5	CASSYPPGQGNTEAFF	TGTGCCAGCAGTTATCCTCCGGGACAGGGGAACACTGAAGCTTTCTTT